This record looks at one T cell receptor (beta chain) sequence and its context. This specimen comes from a study of technical replicates of blood from a handful of donors. The table came from immunoSEQ multiplex PCR; TCRdb's copy has only in-frame clones and leaves some out. Among some 91,000 clones listed, roughly 95% were seen once. Looked up from germline, CDR1 is SGHTS and CDR2 is YDEGEE. The CDR3 is 14 residues long. Deletions cut 4 bases from V and 4 bases from J, with 11 bases between. The specimen was T cells isolated from PBMCs. V gene TRBV5-8 combines with J gene TRBJ1-4; D is undetermined. The receptor comes from a human donor in good health. Written as DNA, the CDR3 is TGTGCCAGCAGCAATACGGGGTATAATGAAAAACTGTTTTTT. Translation gives CASSNTGYNEKLFF.